This TCR delta chain was sequenced for a study of γδ T cells in repeated Plasmodium falciparum infection. Gammadelta T cells were flow-sorted from PBMC into Vgamma9/Vdelta2+ and Vdelta2-negative populations for bulk analysis. TCRdb re-called the multiplex PCR reads via CATT. The table records approximately 50,000 delta-chain clones, around 2% of them present only once. The trim removed 1 base at V and 0 bases at J, leaving 21 bases unmatched. Germline CDR1 reads GEAIGNYY; CDR2 reads EKD. The CDR3 is 21 residues long. This clone turned up a few times. Only one base separates this from a far larger clonotype, so it likely reflects a read error. Distinct nucleotide sequences in the sample also encode this CDR3.

This chain connects TRDV2 to TRDJ1, with 8 nucleotides matching TRDD3. The J gene, absent from TCRdb, was called here by matching the DNA to germline. This sequence originates from a pool of human donors (malaria-infected and uninfected, not separated). The sample consisted of gamma-delta T cells from blood. The CDR3 spells CACDTLLLGDTDLDNTDKLIF. The CDR3 bases are TGTGCCTGTGACACTCTTTTACTTGGGGATACTGACCTCGACAACACCGATAAACTCATCTTT.